Below, 24 T cell receptor beta chains from the same sample are listed, as sequenced in a study of blood T cell repertoires in COVID-19 (dated by TCRdb to the early 2020s). The library was prepared using the immunoSEQ multiplex PCR assay. TCRdb took this table from immuneACCESS and kept in-frame rearrangements with V and J called. Such tables lack part of the clones; where checked against another copy, unresolved V genes explain under half of the gap, and the rest is unexplained. This sample has roughly 20,000 clones in its table, and roughly 93% of those were observed once. Of the sample, around 15% is held by the ten largest clones. Sample: peripheral blood. The source of these receptors is a human donor in a cohort sampled during active COVID-19.

This chain joins TRBV28 and TRBJ1-2; D is unclear. The CDR3 loop spans 12 amino acids. Germline CDR1 and CDR2: MDHEN and SYDVKM. Trimming removed 6 bases from V and 5 bases from J, with 10 bases in between. The CDR3 DNA follows: TGTGCCAGCAGCCTCCGGGGATATGGCTACACCTTC. Protein: CASSLRGYGYTF.

As DNA, the CDR3 is TGTGCCAGCAGCCCCCCGGGCGGGGCAACAGATACGCAGTATTTT. This translates into CASSPPGGATDTQYF. The V and J genes are TRBV13 and TRBJ2-3, with a weak D call TRBD2 (6 bases). The CDR3 runs 15 residues. Per germline, CDR1 PRHDT and CDR2 FYEKMQ (reference sequence). With 5 bases removed from V and 3 bases from J, the gap between germline ends came to 15 bases.

The J gene is TRBJ1-1, the V gene TRBV6-5; the match to TRBD1 covers 11 bases. Unmatched junction bases numbered 9, after V lost 7 bases and J lost 8 bases. The CDR3 is 14 amino acids. The V gene's germline CDR1 is MNHEY and CDR2 SVGAGI. DNA for the CDR3: TGTGCCAGCAAAAAGGACAGGGGGCGAAGGGAAGCTTTCTTT. Translating it yields CASKKDRGRREAFF.

This clone was detected once. J is TRBJ1-6 and V is TRBV6-5; 8 nucleotides line up with TRBD1. Germline CDR1 is MNHEY and CDR2 is SVGAGI. The CDR3 loop spans 14 amino acids. The trim removed 6 bases at V and 9 bases at J, leaving 7 bases unmatched. CDR3 amino acids: CASRRTGMGSPLHF. CDR3 DNA: TGTGCCAGCAGAAGGACAGGGATGGGTTCACCCCTCCACTTT.

V and J are TRBV7-8 and TRBJ2-2, with a possible D match to TRBD1 (5 bases). This CDR3 comprises 15 residues. The V end lost 4 bases, the J end lost 0 bases, and 9 bases lay between the germline ends. Germline V lookup: CDR1 SGHVS, CDR2 FQNEAQ. The DNA of the CDR3 is TGTGCCAGCAGCTGGGGCTCGGCGAACACCGGGGAGCTGTTTTTT. As protein: CASSWGSANTGELFF.

The chain employs TRBV5-1 and TRBJ1-2; a possible D gene is TRBD1 (5 bases). The CDR3 totals 14 residues. Germline values: CDR1 SGHRS, CDR2 YFSETQ. Trimming pared 3 bases from V and 7 bases from J, leaving 16 bases between. The CDR3 here is CASSSQGRLGGYTF. CDR3 sequence (DNA): TGCGCCAGCAGCTCTCAGGGTCGACTCGGTGGCTACACCTTC. The full variable domain, its missing parts supplied by reference TRBV5-1 and TRBJ1-2, is KAGVTQTPRYLIKTRGQQVTLSCSPISGHRSVSWYQQTPGQGLQFLFEYFSETQRNKGNFPGRFSGRQFSNSRSEMNVSTLELGDSALYLCASSSQGRLGGYTFGSGTRLTVV.

This clone was recorded a few times. The chain recombines TRBV19 with TRBJ1-5; TRBD1 is a possible D gene (5 bases). V dropped 4 bases and J dropped 5 bases, with 12 bases sitting between them. Germline V gene lookup returns CDR1 LNHDA and CDR2 SQIVND (reference sequence). CDR3 length equals 14 residues. For the CDR3, the DNA is TGTGCCAGTAGTACCCCGGGGGGGGATCAGCCCCAGCATTTT. This sequence encodes CASSTPGGDQPQHF.

This clone was recorded only once. V usage is TRBV10-1 and J usage is TRBJ2-3, with no clear D. CDR1 is WNHNN and CDR2 is SYGVQD in the germline V gene (reference sequence). CDR3 length: 13 residues. Trimming left V 3 bases short and J 7 bases short, with 11 bases between. The CDR3: CASSDGSMNTQYF. CDR3 coding DNA: TGCGCCAGCAGTGATGGTAGCATGAATACGCAGTATTTT.

For the CDR3, the DNA is TGTGCCAGCAGCTTAGAAGCCAGCGCCAATTCACCCCTCCACTTT. It is translated as CASSLEASANSPLHF. This chain connects TRBV7-2 to TRBJ1-6; D ambiguous. The CDR3 length is 15 residues. V shed 1 base and J shed 7 bases, with 11 bases lying between them. Germline CDR1 SGHTA, CDR2 FQGNSA. Filled out from reference TRBV7-2 and TRBJ1-6, the complete variable domain reads GAGVSQSPSNKVTEKGKDVELRCDPISGHTALYWYRQSLGQGLEFLIYFQGNSAPDKSGLPSDRFSAERTGGSVSTLTIQRTQQEDSAVYLCASSLEASANSPLHFGNGTRLTVT.

The V call is TRBV19, the J call TRBJ2-7; a possible D gene is TRBD1 (6 bases). Per the germline V gene, CDR1 is LNHDA and CDR2 is SQIVND (reference sequence). This CDR3 contains 15 residues. Deletions cut 4 bases from V and 4 bases from J, with 17 bases between. Here the CDR3 reads CASSSWTEASYEQYF. For the CDR3, the DNA is TGTGCCAGTAGTAGCTGGACAGAGGCCTCGTACGAGCAGTACTTC. Full variable domain (rest looked up from reference TRBV19 and TRBJ2-7): DGGITQSPKYLFRKEGQNVTLSCEQNLNHDAMYWYRQDPGQGLRLIYYSQIVNDFQKGDIAEGYSVSREKKESFPLTVTSAQKNPTAFYLCASSSWTEASYEQYFGPGTRLTVT.

This clone showed up just once. The chain joins TRBV11-2 to TRBJ2-3; 7 nucleotides line up with TRBD2. The CDR3 spans 18 residues. Trimming removed 1 base from V and 5 bases from J; junction bases left unmatched: 15. Per germline, CDR1 SGHAT and CDR2 FQNNGV. The CDR3 sequence is CASSLGGRATGDGDTQYF. CDR3 nucleotide sequence: TGTGCCAGCAGCTTAGGAGGGAGGGCCACCGGGGATGGAGATACGCAGTATTTT. Complete variable domain (other parts from reference TRBV11-2 and TRBJ2-3): EAGVAQSPRYKIIEKRQSVAFWCNPISGHATLYWYQQILGQGPKLLIQFQNNGVVDDSQLPKDRFSAERLKGVDSTLKIQPAKLEDSAVYLCASSLGGRATGDGDTQYFGPGTRLTVL.

The chain joins TRBV5-1 to TRBJ2-5; D is perhaps TRBD1 (5 bases). This CDR3 region has 16 residues. Germline V gene sequence: CDR1 SGHRS, CDR2 YFSETQ. V was trimmed by 2 bases and J by 2 bases, leaving 16 bases between them. CDR3 sequence: CASSLTGHISQETQYF. For the CDR3, the DNA is TGCGCCAGCAGCTTAACCGGACATATCTCTCAAGAGACCCAGTACTTC. The full variable domain, rest sourced from reference TRBV5-1 and TRBJ2-5, is KAGVTQTPRYLIKTRGQQVTLSCSPISGHRSVSWYQQTPGQGLQFLFEYFSETQRNKGNFPGRFSGRQFSNSRSEMNVSTLELGDSALYLCASSLTGHISQETQYFGPGTRLLVL.

This clone showed up just once. This chain joins TRBV4-3 and TRBJ1-3; D unclear. V lost 0 bases and J lost 3, with 15 bases in between. Germline CDR1 reads LGHNA; CDR2 reads YSLEER. The CDR3 totals 17 residues. CDR3 nucleotides: TGCGCCAGCAGCCAAGATCCACTCCCTGGACTTGGAAACACCATATATTTT. Encoded protein: CASSQDPLPGLGNTIYF.

J is TRBJ1-3 and V is TRBV7-2; D gene ambiguous. With 5 bases removed from V and 0 bases from J, the gap between germline ends came to 14 bases. The CDR3 consists of 16 residues. The germline gives CDR1 SGHTA, CDR2 FQGNSA. CDR3 in amino acids: CASSLLGGYSGNTIYF. DNA for the CDR3: TGTGCCAGCAGCCTTCTCGGAGGATACTCTGGAAACACCATATATTTT.

The gene calls are TRBV6-1 and TRBJ2-3; D is possibly TRBD2 (6 bases). The CDR3 sequence is 17 residues long. Germline CDR1 MNHNS, CDR2 SASEGT. Trimming left V 3 bases short and J 3 bases short, with 19 bases between. The CDR3 region is CASSDQSGWFGTDTQYF. CDR3 DNA: TGTGCCAGCAGTGATCAAAGCGGGTGGTTCGGGACAGATACGCAGTATTTT.

The chain joins TRBV11-2 to TRBJ2-5, with D unclear. Germline V gene lookup returns CDR1 SGHAT and CDR2 FQNNGV. Trimming pared 0 bases from V and 2 bases from J, leaving 7 bases between. The CDR3 is 14 amino acids. DNA for the CDR3: TGTGCCAGCAGCTTAGAACAGCCTCAAGAGACCCAGTACTTC. Translation: CASSLEQPQETQYF.

The rearrangement joins TRBV18 to TRBJ2-3; 7 bases fit TRBD2. V shed 5 bases, J shed 0 bases, and the junction held 11 bases outside the gene matches. CDR1 and CDR2 (germline): KGHSH, LQKENI. This CDR3 is 17 amino acids long. CDR3 sequence: CASSTLPSGPSTDTQYF. The CDR3 DNA reads TGTGCCAGCTCAACCCTCCCTAGCGGCCCTAGCACAGATACGCAGTATTTT.

CDR3 in amino acids: CASSLVAGAIGNEQFF. DNA for the CDR3: TGTGCCAGCAGCTTAGTGGCGGGGGCGATTGGCAATGAGCAGTTCTTC. The V and J genes are TRBV7-6 and TRBJ2-1; D perhaps matches TRBD2 (7 bases). Per germline, CDR1 SGHVS and CDR2 FNYEAQ. Trimming removed 1 base at V and 6 bases at J, with 16 bases between. The CDR3 has 16 amino acids.

V and J are TRBV24-1 and TRBJ2-1; TRBD1 matches 10 bases. Per germline, CDR1 KGHDR and CDR2 SFDVKD. V was pared by 2 bases and J by 1 base, with 4 bases of the junction left unmatched. CDR3 size: 17 residues. The CDR3 nucleotides are TGTGCCACCAGTGATTCTGACAGGGGGCGATCCTACAATGAGCAGTTCTTC. As protein: CATSDSDRGRSYNEQFF.

The chain links TRBV6-5 to TRBJ1-1; no definite D call. Deletions cut 1 base from V and 8 bases from J, with 8 bases between. This CDR3 spans 12 amino acids. Germline V lookup: CDR1 MNHEY, CDR2 SVGAGI. CDR3 in DNA: TGTGCCAGCAGTTACTTCGGCAGGGAAGCTTTCTTT. Amino acid sequence: CASSYFGREAFF.

V is TRBV7-6 and J is TRBJ2-5; the match to TRBD2 covers 7 bases. The CDR3 is 18 amino acids. Per the germline V gene, CDR1 is SGHVS and CDR2 is FNYEAQ. Losses at the gene ends were 0 bases for V and 5 bases for J; bases not matched to a gene: 15. The DNA for the CDR3 is TGTGCCAGCAGCTTAGCGCCTTCAAGGACTAGTTCCCCGGAGACCCAGTACTTC. Its protein is CASSLAPSRTSSPETQYF.

This chain joins TRBV6-5 and TRBJ2-7; a possible D gene is TRBD1 (5 bases). The V gene's germline CDR1 is MNHEY and CDR2 SVGAGI. V was shortened by 5 bases and J by 3 bases, with 11 bases between the two germline ends. CDR3 length: 13 amino acids. The CDR3 nucleotides read TGTGCCAGCAGTCAAAGGGGTTTCTACGAGCAGTACTTC. This translates into CASSQRGFYEQYF.

V and J are TRBV6-5 and TRBJ2-1; 9 nucleotides align to TRBD2. The germline V gene has CDR1 MNHEY and CDR2 SVGAGI. V lost 0 bases to trimming and J lost 8 bases; unmatched junction nucleotides: 8. CDR3 length equals 16 residues. The CDR3: CASSYSRPSGMDEQFF. The CDR3 DNA is TGTGCCAGCAGTTACTCTCGACCTAGCGGGATGGATGAGCAGTTCTTC.

In regard to this clone: At one end the junction does not follow the germline gene, possibly because of a read error. This rearrangement joins TRBV19 to TRBJ2-1; possible D gene TRBD2, 5 bases. Germline CDR1 reads LNHDA; CDR2 reads SQIVND (reference sequence). The CDR3 is made up of 16 amino acids. The CDR3 here is CASSPNFRTSSNEQFF. In DNA form, the CDR3 reads TGTGCCAGTAGTCCAAACTTCCGGACTTCCTCCAATGAGCAGTTCTTC.